The rows below give T cell receptor beta chains drawn from one sample of a study of preoperative IRX-2 immunotherapy in early breast cancer. The protocol was immunoSEQ multiplex PCR, while the TCRdb copy is restricted to in-frame clones and leaves out a portion. Seen here are fewer than 40,000 clones, roughly 90% observed once, and the top ten hold roughly 1.5%. The sequences come from tumor tissue, collected after IRX-2 immunotherapy. The receptors were gathered from a human donor with breast cancer. CDR3s include the opening cysteine and the closing phenylalanine or tryptophan. The D gene is left open where the match is weak. For some rows the clone size is stated as once, few or many, or as a class when expanded; others skip it.

clone_size j_call v_call d_call cdr3_nt cdr3_aa
. TRBJ1-1 TRBV7-1 . TGTGCCAGCAGCTTAGCGGGTCCGACTGAAGCTTTCTTT CASSLAGPTEAFF
. TRBJ1-1 TRBV7-1 . TGTGCCAGCCGCCTCCGGGGACGGGGTGAAGCTTTCTTT CASRLRGRGEAFF
. TRBJ2-5 TRBV6-8 . TGTGCCAGCAGTCGGGGGAGGTCAGAGACCCAGTACTTC CASSRGRSETQYF
. TRBJ2-7 TRBV6-8 . TGTGCCAGCCGGGTTCTGAGCTCCTACGAGCAGTACTTC CASRVLSSYEQYF
. TRBJ1-2 TRBV18 . TGTGCCAGCTCACCCGTGAACAGGGAGTCTAACTATGGCTACACCTTC CASSPVNRESNYGYTF
. TRBJ2-2 TRBV7-4 TRBD1 TGTGCCAGCAGGCCCGGGACAGGGTCGACCGGGGAGCTGTTTTTT CASRPGTGSTGELFF
. TRBJ1-6 TRBV6-7 TRBD1 TGTGCCAGCAGGGAGACAGGGAGGAATTCACCCCTCCACTTT CASRETGRNSPLHF
. TRBJ1-3 TRBV5-1 . TGCGCCAGCAGCTTGTACCCCGGAGGTGGAGCGAAACATTTGAATTTT CASSLYPGGGAKHLNF
. TRBJ2-1 TRBV6-8 TRBD2 TGTGCCAGCTCGATAGCGGGGGGGCCCTACAATGAGCAGTTCTTC CASSIAGGPYNEQFF
. TRBJ1-1 TRBV11-3 . TGTGCCAGCAGCCAAGCTACTTGGGGCCAGAGGAAGAACACTGAAGCTTTCTTT CASSQATWGQRKNTEAFF
. TRBJ1-3 TRBV18 . TGTGCCAGCTCAGCGACAGACTCTGGAAACACCATATATTTT CASSATDSGNTIYF
. TRBJ1-2 TRBV11-3 TRBD1 TGTGCCAGCAGCTTGGCCGAGGTCAGGGGGTATGGCTACACCTTC CASSLAEVRGYGYTF
. TRBJ2-3 TRBV15 TRBD1 TGTGCCACCAGCGACCGGGACAGGAGATCAGATACGCAGTATTTT CATSDRDRRSDTQYF
. TRBJ2-5 TRBV11-1 TRBD2 TGTGCCAGCAGCTTGGCGGGGGGCAGGGAAGAGACCCAGTACTTC CASSLAGGREETQYF
. TRBJ2-2 TRBV28 . TGTGCCAGCAGTTCCCCCCCGGACGGACGCACCGGGGAGCTGTTTTTT CASSSPPDGRTGELFF
. TRBJ1-6 TRBV5-1 . TGCGCCAGCAGCTTGGAGGCCGGTAATTCACCCCTCCACTTT CASSLEAGNSPLHF
. TRBJ1-1 TRBV6-8 . TGTGCCAGCGGCGGGATGGAGGTGAACACTGAAGCTTTCTTT CASGGMEVNTEAFF
. TRBJ1-5 TRBV5-1 . TGCGCCAGCAGCTTGGGAGACAGAGACCAGCCCCAGCATTTT CASSLGDRDQPQHF
few TRBJ2-4 TRBV19 . TGTGCCAGTAGTGTCAGCGGGTCGGCCAAAAACATTCAGTACTTC CASSVSGSAKNIQYF
few TRBJ2-5 TRBV6-8 TRBD2 TGTGCCAGCAGTTACGCTAGCGGAGTAGAGACCCAGTACTTC CASSYASGVETQYF
once TRBJ2-2 TRBV22-1 . TGTGCCAGCACTACAGGGGGCACCGGGGAGCTGTTTTTT CASTTGGTGELFF
. TRBJ2-2 TRBV7-1 . TGTGCCAGAAGCTCCGGGACACCGAACACCGGGGAGCTGTTTTTT CARSSGTPNTGELFF
once TRBJ2-1 TRBV7-1 TRBD1 TGTGCCAGCAGCTCCGGGACAGGTAATGAGCAGTTCTTC CASSSGTGNEQFF
. TRBJ2-7 TRBV7-7 TRBD2 TGTGCCAGCAGCTTCACTAGCGGGAGGGCCGGTACCTACGAGCAGTACTTC CASSFTSGRAGTYEQYF
. TRBJ1-2 TRBV7-6 TRBD1 TGTGCCAGCAGCTTACCCGGGACAGCTAACTATGGCTACACCTTC CASSLPGTANYGYTF
. TRBJ1-1 TRBV15 . TGTGCCACCAGCAGAGATTCCCCCCGTCGAGGGGAGGGGGCTGAAGCTTTCTTT CATSRDSPRRGEGAEAFF
. TRBJ1-3 TRBV19 . TGTGCCAGTAGTATCCTTATCTCTGGAAACACCATATATTTT CASSILISGNTIYF
. TRBJ1-4 TRBV6-8 . TGTGCCAGCAGTTACTTACGGGGAACAACTAATGAAAAACTGTTTTTT CASSYLRGTTNEKLFF
few TRBJ1-3 TRBV14 . TGTGCCAGCAGCCAAGTGATGGAATACTCTGGAAACACCATATATTTT CASSQVMEYSGNTIYF
. TRBJ2-5 TRBV18 . TGTGCCAGCTCACGGGTACTCCAAGAGACCCAGTACTTC CASSRVLQETQYF
. TRBJ2-7 TRBV16 . TGTGCCAGCAGCCCTGGACACCCTGGGGAGCAGTACTTC CASSPGHPGEQYF
. TRBJ2-5 TRBV7-1 . TGTGCCAGCAGCCGCGGGACAGAGCAAGAGACCCAGTACTTC CASSRGTEQETQYF
. TRBJ1-1 TRBV30 TRBD1 TGTGCCTGGGACAGGGGTGGGAGCACTGAAGCTTTCTTT CAWDRGGSTEAFF
once TRBJ2-1 TRBV7-4 TRBD2 TGTGCCAGCAGCTTCAGCGGGACCCACTACAATGAGCAGTTCTTC CASSFSGTHYNEQFF
. TRBJ2-7 TRBV19 . TGTGCCAGTATTGGCCATACGTACCAACCCTACGAGCAGTACTTC CASIGHTYQPYEQYF
. TRBJ1-4 TRBV23-1 TRBD1 TGCGCCAGCAGCTGGATGACAGGGGTCGGAGCTAATGAAAAACTGTTTTTT CASSWMTGVGANEKLFF
. TRBJ1-1 TRBV11-3 . TGTGCCAGCAGCCAAGGGCGGGGGCTGAACACTGAAGCTTTCTTT CASSQGRGLNTEAFF
. TRBJ2-1 TRBV29-1 TRBD2 TGCAGCGTTGATGGGACTAGCGGGAGCGGGTCCTACAATGAGCAGTTCTTC CSVDGTSGSGSYNEQFF
. TRBJ1-1 TRBV6-8 . TGTGCCAGCAGTTATCAAAGGACATTTCGGGCTTTCTTT CASSYQRTFRAFF
. TRBJ1-4 TRBV5-1 TRBD1 TGCGCCAGCAGCTTGGACAGGGGTAATGAAAAACTGTTTTTT CASSLDRGNEKLFF
. TRBJ2-5 TRBV30 . TGTGCCTGGAGTGTTGGAGGGGTAGAGACCCAGTACTTC CAWSVGGVETQYF
. TRBJ2-2 TRBV6-8 . TGTGCCAGCACGCGGGGCCCGGACACCGGGGAGCTGTTTTTT CASTRGPDTGELFF
. TRBJ2-3 TRBV5-1 TRBD2 TGCGCCAGCAGCTTTAGCGGGAGGGGTCAAGATACGCAGTATTTT CASSFSGRGQDTQYF
few TRBJ2-2 TRBV11-3 TRBD2 TGTGCCAGCAGCGCAGGACTAGCGGGAAACACCGGGGAGCTGTTTTTT CASSAGLAGNTGELFF
. TRBJ2-7 TRBV7-5 . TGTGCCAGCAGCTTAGGACTTGGCGACTACGAGCAGTACTTC CASSLGLGDYEQYF
. TRBJ1-3 TRBV18 . TGTGCCAGCTCACCAAAAGCCCAGGGTACTGGAAACACCATATATTTT CASSPKAQGTGNTIYF
once TRBJ2-1 TRBV11-3 . TGTGCCAGCAGCTTAGTCGTAGGCCAATGGGGTGAGCAGTTCTTC CASSLVVGQWGEQFF
. TRBJ1-5 TRBV5-1 . TGCGCCGGCAGCCGGAAACCGAGACAGGCGAATCAGCCCCAGCATTTT CAGSRKPRQANQPQHF
few TRBJ1-5 TRBV5-1 . TGCGCCAGCAGCCCGGACGGGTCAAATCAGCCCCAGCATTTT CASSPDGSNQPQHF
. TRBJ2-2 TRBV11-3 TRBD1 TGTGCCAGCAGCTTTCTTCAGACAGGGCTGTTAACCGGGGAGCTGTTTTTT CASSFLQTGLLTGELFF
. TRBJ1-6 TRBV19 . TGTGCCAGTAGTACAACAGGGTTTAATTCACCCCTCCACTTT CASSTTGFNSPLHF
. TRBJ2-2 TRBV19 . TGTGCCAGCCTCCCCCAGGGGACCGTGACCGGGGAGCTGTTTTTT CASLPQGTVTGELFF
. TRBJ1-1 TRBV1 . TGCGCCAGCAGCTGGGACCTTCAGCTTAGGGGTGCTTTCTTT CASSWDLQLRGAFF